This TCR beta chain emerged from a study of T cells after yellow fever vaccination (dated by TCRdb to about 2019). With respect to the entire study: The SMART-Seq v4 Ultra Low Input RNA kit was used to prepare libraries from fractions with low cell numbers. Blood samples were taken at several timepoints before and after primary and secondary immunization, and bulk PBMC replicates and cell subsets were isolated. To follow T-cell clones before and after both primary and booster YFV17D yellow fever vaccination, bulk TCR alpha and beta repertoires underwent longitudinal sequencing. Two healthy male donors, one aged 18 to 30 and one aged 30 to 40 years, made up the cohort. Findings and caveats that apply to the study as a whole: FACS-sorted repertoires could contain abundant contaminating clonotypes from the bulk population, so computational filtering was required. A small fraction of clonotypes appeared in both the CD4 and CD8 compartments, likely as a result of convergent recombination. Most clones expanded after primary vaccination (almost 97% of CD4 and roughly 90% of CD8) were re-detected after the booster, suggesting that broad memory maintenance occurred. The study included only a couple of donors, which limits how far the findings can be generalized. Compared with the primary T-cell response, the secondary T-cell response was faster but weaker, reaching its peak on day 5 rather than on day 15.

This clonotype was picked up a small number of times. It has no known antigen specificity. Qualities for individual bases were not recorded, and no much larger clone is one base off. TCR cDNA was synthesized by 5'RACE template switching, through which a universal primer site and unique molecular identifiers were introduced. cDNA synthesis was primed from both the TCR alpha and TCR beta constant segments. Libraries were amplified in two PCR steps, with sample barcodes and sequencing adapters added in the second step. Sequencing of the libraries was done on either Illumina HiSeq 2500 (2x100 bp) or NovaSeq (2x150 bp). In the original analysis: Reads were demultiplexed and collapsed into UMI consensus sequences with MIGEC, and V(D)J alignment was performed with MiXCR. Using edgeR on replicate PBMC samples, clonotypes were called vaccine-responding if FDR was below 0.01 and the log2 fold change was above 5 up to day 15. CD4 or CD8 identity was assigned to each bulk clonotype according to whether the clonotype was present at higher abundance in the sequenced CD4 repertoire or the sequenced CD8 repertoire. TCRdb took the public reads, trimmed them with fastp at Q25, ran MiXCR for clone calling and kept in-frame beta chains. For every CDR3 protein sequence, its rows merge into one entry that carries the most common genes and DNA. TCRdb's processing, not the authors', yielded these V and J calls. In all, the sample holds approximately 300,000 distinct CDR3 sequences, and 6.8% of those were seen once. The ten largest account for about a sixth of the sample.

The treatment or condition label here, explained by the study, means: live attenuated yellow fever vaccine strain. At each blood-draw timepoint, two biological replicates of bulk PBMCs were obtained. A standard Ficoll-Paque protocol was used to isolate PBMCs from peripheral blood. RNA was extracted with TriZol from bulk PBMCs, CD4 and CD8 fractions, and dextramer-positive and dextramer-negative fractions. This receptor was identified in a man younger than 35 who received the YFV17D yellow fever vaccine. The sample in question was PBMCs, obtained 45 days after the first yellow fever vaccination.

The DNA sequence reads TGCGCCAGCAGCTCGGGACTAGCGGGGGCGGGGTACAATGAGCAGTTCTTC. Translated, it reads CASSSGLAGAGYNEQFF. The chain uses TRBV5-1 and TRBJ2-1; TRBD2 lines up with 14 middle nucleotides. Here V drops 3 bases and J drops 4 bases, and the junction holds 6 bases not matched to any gene. CDR1 and CDR2 are read off the germline V gene as SGHRS and YFSETQ. The CDR3 measures 17 amino acids from cysteine to phenylalanine. Only the CDR3 portion is preserved as DNA: 51 bases, with reading frame beginning at the first base.